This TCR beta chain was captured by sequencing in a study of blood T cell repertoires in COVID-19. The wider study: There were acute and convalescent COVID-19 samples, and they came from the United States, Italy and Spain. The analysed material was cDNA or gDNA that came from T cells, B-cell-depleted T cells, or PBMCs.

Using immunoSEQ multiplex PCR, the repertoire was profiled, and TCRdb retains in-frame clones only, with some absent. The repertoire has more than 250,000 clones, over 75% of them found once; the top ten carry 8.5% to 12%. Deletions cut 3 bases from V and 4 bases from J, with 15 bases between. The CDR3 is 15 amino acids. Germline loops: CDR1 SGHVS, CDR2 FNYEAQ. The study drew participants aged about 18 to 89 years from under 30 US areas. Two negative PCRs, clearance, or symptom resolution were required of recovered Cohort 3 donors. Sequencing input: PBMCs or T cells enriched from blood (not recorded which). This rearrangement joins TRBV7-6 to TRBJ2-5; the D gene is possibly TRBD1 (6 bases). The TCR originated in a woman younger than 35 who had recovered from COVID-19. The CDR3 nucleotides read TGTGCCAGCAGCTTTCCCAGGGGAAGAGGAGAGACCCAGTACTTC. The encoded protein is CASSFPRGRGETQYF. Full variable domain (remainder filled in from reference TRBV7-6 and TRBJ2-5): GAGVSQSPRYKVTKRGQDVALRCDPISGHVSLYWYRQALGQGPEFLTYFNYEAQQDKSGLPNDRFSAERPEGSISTLTIQRTEQRDSAMYRCASSFPRGRGETQYFGPGTRLLVL.